Presented here are 29 T cell receptor beta chains from one specimen sequenced in a study of T cells in Graves' hyperthyroidism and ophthalmopathy. Using RNA transcripts as the source, TCR beta CDR3 regions were amplified. First-round RT-PCR of the TCR CDR3 relied on the HTBI primer set. TCRdb re-derived calls from the multiplex PCR reads in MiXCR, one entry per CDR3 protein. The data hold 200,000 to 250,000 distinct CDR3 sequences, with approximately 20% observed a single time. The material sequenced was blood. Receptors originate from a man aged 35-49 years with Graves' hyperthyroidism.

On this clonotype itself: Germline is not matched at one junction end, which may reflect a read error. The V call is TRBV4-3, the J call TRBJ1-1; no clear D gene. The germline CDR1 and CDR2 sequences are LGHNA and YSLEER. The CDR3 has 15 residues. DNA of the CDR3: TGCGCCAGCAGCCCAGACGGTTTAGGGAACACTGAAGCTTCCTTT. Its protein is CASSPDGLGNTEASF.

The gene calls are TRBV6-1 and TRBJ2-7; D may correspond to TRBD1 or TRBD2 (5 bases each). The CDR3 has 14 residues. Per germline, CDR1 MNHNS and CDR2 SASEGT. V was pared by 7 bases and J by 0 bases, with 13 bases between. The CDR3 loop is CASTGPRSSYEQYF. The CDR3 coding sequence is TGTGCCAGCACGGGACCGAGGAGCTCCTACGAGCAGTACTTC.

This clonotype was observed many times. The J gene is TRBJ2-2, the V gene TRBV30; perhaps TRBD1 as D (5 bases). CDR1 GTSNPN and CDR2 SVGIG come from the germline V gene (reference sequence). This CDR3 has 13 amino acids. Trimming removed 2 bases from V and 7 bases from J, with 11 bases in between. The CDR3 sequence is CAWSRRVDGELFF. The CDR3 DNA reads as TGTGCCTGGAGTCGCAGGGTCGACGGGGAGCTGTTTTTT. The variable domain in full, with the rest retrieved from reference TRBV30 and TRBJ2-2, is SQTIHQWPATLVQPVGSPLSLECTVEGTSNPNLYWYRQAAGRGLQLLFYSVGIGQISSEVPQNLSASRPQDRQFILSSKKLLLSDSGFYLCAWSRRVDGELFFGEGSRLTVL.

This clonotype has at least ten counts. The chain uses TRBV3-1 and TRBJ1-3, with D hard to call. The CDR3 extends over 14 amino acids. Germline V gene sequence: CDR1 LGHDT, CDR2 YNNKEL (reference sequence). V dropped 3 bases and J dropped 0 bases, with 6 bases sitting between them. The CDR3 region is CASSHSFSGNTIYF. The CDR3 DNA reads as TGTGCCAGCAGCCACAGCTTCTCTGGAAACACCATATATTTT.

The table lists this clonotype with a few counts. The chain joins TRBV7-9 to TRBJ1-6, with D perhaps TRBD1 (6 bases). There are 15 residues in the CDR3. The germline V gene has CDR1 SEHNR and CDR2 FQNEAQ (reference sequence). V lost 1 base and J 9 bases, leaving 13 bases between the germline ends. This chain's CDR3 is CASSLGGRGTSPLHF. DNA for the CDR3: TGTGCCAGCAGCTTAGGGGGCAGGGGAACTTCACCCCTCCACTTT.

V is TRBV6-2 or TRBV6-3 and J is TRBJ2-1; D may match TRBD1 or TRBD2 (5 bases each). The ends were cut back, 6 bases at V and 7 bases at J, with 10 bases in the middle. CDR3 length equals 12 residues. The V gene's germline CDR1 is MNHEY and CDR2 SVGEGT. For the CDR3, the DNA is TGTGCCAGCAGCCAGGGACGGAATGAGCAGTTCTTC. Translation gives CASSQGRNEQFF.

The CDR3 region is CASNEGGAGANVLTF. The CDR3, as DNA: TGTGCCAGCAACGAAGGGGGAGCTGGGGCCAACGTCCTGACTTTC. The chain carries TRBV7-2 and TRBJ2-6, with a possible D match to TRBD1 (6 bases). CDR3 length equals 15 residues. The V gene's germline CDR1 is SGHTA and CDR2 FQGNSA. Trimming shortened V by 7 bases and J by 2 bases, and 12 bases separated the two germline ends.

This clonotype was found many times. The chain has TRBV6-5 and TRBJ2-1; D is perhaps TRBD1 (6 bases). V lost 0 bases and J 1 base, leaving 13 bases between the germline ends. Germline V gives CDR1 MNHEY, CDR2 SVGAGI. CDR3 length: 17 amino acids. The CDR3 nucleotides read TGTGCCAGCAGTTACTCGAGGAGGACAGATTCCTACAATGAGCAGTTCTTC. As protein: CASSYSRRTDSYNEQFF.

This clonotype occurred a few times. This sequence joins TRBV6-2 or TRBV6-3 and TRBJ1-2; 7 positions match TRBD1. V shed 10 bases, J shed 6 bases, and the junction held 2 bases outside the gene matches. The CDR3 contains 10 residues. From germline, CDR1 is MNHEY and CDR2 SVGEGT. The CDR3 sequence is CATTGDGYTF. CDR3 bases: TGTGCCACTACAGGGGATGGCTACACCTTC.

This clonotype was counted ten times or more. The V gene is TRBV20-1, the J gene TRBJ2-1; 10 bases agree with TRBD2. The CDR3 consists of 18 residues. V lost 0 bases to trimming and J lost 7 bases; unmatched junction nucleotides: 15. In germline, CDR1 is DFQATT, CDR2 SNEGSKA (reference sequence). CDR3 DNA: TGCAGTGCTAGAGATCCGGCTAGCGGGGGATCGGAAGGGAATGAGCAGTTCTTC. It is translated as CSARDPASGGSEGNEQFF.

This clonotype was observed many times. The chain couples TRBV28 to TRBJ1-5; unclear D gene. The CDR3 extends over 13 amino acids. Germline V lookup: CDR1 MDHEN, CDR2 SYDVKM. V dropped 2 bases and J dropped 9 bases, with 11 bases sitting between them. The CDR3 bases are TGTGCCAGCAGTTTAGGAGGGCGGGGGCCCCAGCATTTT. Encoded protein: CASSLGGRGPQHF.

This clonotype came up many times. The chain carries TRBV20-1 and TRBJ2-3; D is possibly TRBD2 (6 bases). The CDR3 spans 14 residues. Trimming took 5 bases from V and 2 from J, leaving 14 bases between them. Germline V CDR1 and CDR2: DFQATT, SNEGSKA (reference sequence). CDR3 bases: TGCAGTGCTTCCGGTGGACTAAACACAGATACGCAGTATTTT. Translated: CSASGGLNTDTQYF.

This clonotype turned up a few times. A much bigger clone sits one base away, suggesting this may be a read error. The chain has TRBV5-5 and TRBJ1-5, with D perhaps TRBD1 (6 bases). Germline V gene sequence: CDR1 SGHKS, CDR2 YYEKEE (reference sequence). V lost 0 bases and J 2 bases, leaving 6 bases between the germline ends. The CDR3 extends over 14 amino acids. The CDR3 here is CASSLEGGNQPQHF. CDR3 nucleotides: TGTGCCAGCAGCTTGGAGGGGGGCAATCAGCCCCAGCATTTT.

This clonotype occurred a few times. This could be a read error, since a much larger clone is one nucleotide away. The chain uses TRBV7-2 and TRBJ2-3, with 14 nucleotides matching TRBD2. Germline lookup yields CDR1 SGHTA and CDR2 FQGNSA. The length of the CDR3 is 18 residues. After removal of 0 bases from V and 4 bases from J, the junction contained 6 bases not matched to a gene. Written as DNA, the CDR3 is TGTGCCAGCAGCTTAGCGAGGACTAGCGGGGGGAGCGCAGATACGCAGTATTTT. Translating gives CASSLARTSGGSADTQYF.

The table lists this clonotype with many counts. The CDR3 nucleotides are TGTGCCAGCTCACGCCGTGACCGGGGCTCTGGAAACACCATATATTTT. It translates to CASSRRDRGSGNTIYF. The chain is built from TRBV18 and TRBJ1-3; D uncertain. The V gene's germline CDR1 is KGHSH and CDR2 LQKENI. Deletions cut 4 bases from V and 0 bases from J, with 13 bases between. There are 16 residues in the CDR3.

This clonotype was detected only a few times. This rearrangement joins TRBV9 to TRBJ2-5; possibly TRBD1 or TRBD2 for D (6 bases each). From germline, CDR1 is SGDLS and CDR2 YYNGEE. Trimming pared 4 bases from V and 1 base from J, leaving 14 bases between. This CDR3 is built from 15 residues. This CDR3 reads CASSIRGDLQETQYF. DNA for the CDR3: TGTGCCAGCAGCATAAGGGGGGATCTCCAAGAGACCCAGTACTTC. Looking up the rest from reference TRBV9 and TRBJ2-5 gives the full variable domain: DSGVTQTPKHLITATGQRVTLRCSPRSGDLSVYWYQQSLDQGLQFLIQYYNGEERAKGNILERFSAQQFPDLHSELNLSSLELGDSALYFCASSIRGDLQETQYFGPGTRLLVL.

Ten or more counts support this clonotype. The chain carries TRBV7-2 and TRBJ1-2, with TRBD1 identical over 7 bases. CDR1 SGHTA and CDR2 FQGNSA come from the germline V gene. V shed 1 base, J shed 4 bases, and the junction held 0 bases outside the gene matches. The CDR3 length is 13 residues. CDR3 sequence: CASSLEGAYGYTF. CDR3 nucleotides: TGTGCCAGCAGCTTAGAGGGGGCCTATGGCTACACCTTC. Variable domain in full (rest from reference TRBV7-2 and TRBJ1-2): GAGVSQSPSNKVTEKGKDVELRCDPISGHTALYWYRQSLGQGLEFLIYFQGNSAPDKSGLPSDRFSAERTGGSVSTLTIQRTQQEDSAVYLCASSLEGAYGYTFGSGTRLTVV.

The gene calls are TRBV20-1 and TRBJ2-5, with D unclear. The germline CDR1 and CDR2 sequences are DFQATT and SNEGSKA (reference sequence). The CDR3 extends over 12 amino acids. The CDR3 reads CTGLLNQETQYF. The CDR3 nucleotides read TGCACGGGTCTCCTTAATCAAGAGACCCAGTACTTC.

There are many counts of this clonotype. The V call is TRBV10-3, the J call TRBJ2-5, with D possibly TRBD1 on 6 matching bases. V was cut by 2 bases and J by 5 bases, with 12 bases left in between. This CDR3 has 14 residues. The germline V gene has CDR1 ENHRY and CDR2 SYGVKD. The CDR3 loop reads CAISEPGAWETQYF. The CDR3, as DNA: TGTGCCATCAGTGAGCCAGGGGCTTGGGAGACCCAGTACTTC.

This clonotype has just a few counts. This chain joins TRBV19 and TRBJ2-3; tentative D call: TRBD2 (5 bases). Per germline, CDR1 LNHDA and CDR2 SQIVND (reference sequence). This CDR3 contains 17 residues. Trimming pared 1 base from V and 0 bases from J, leaving 14 bases between. The CDR3 DNA reads as TGTGCCAGTAGTATAGGCCTCCAGCGGAGGAGCACAGATACGCAGTATTTT. Its translation is CASSIGLQRRSTDTQYF.

This clonotype was recorded a few times. One junction end does not reproduce the germline sequence, and a read error may be involved. The chain couples TRBV4-3 to TRBJ1-1; 8 positions match TRBD1. The CDR3 runs to 15 residues. Germline V gene data show CDR1 as LGHNA and CDR2 as YSLEER. CDR3 coding DNA: TGCGCCAGCGGCCACTACGGACAGGGAGCCACTGAAGCTTTCTTT. Translated, it gives CASGHYGQGATEAFF.

The rearrangement joins TRBV10-3 to TRBJ1-2; D gene uncertain. CDR3 length: 12 residues. From germline, CDR1 is ENHRY and CDR2 SYGVKD. The germline V and J ends were trimmed by 3 bases and 12 bases, with 14 bases remaining between them. The CDR3 nucleotides read TGTGCCATCAGTGAACGGACGGGCGAGGACACCTTC. Amino acid sequence: CAISERTGEDTF.

This clonotype was counted at least ten times. The rearrangement links TRBV28 to TRBJ1-3; no firm D call. V lost 5 bases and J lost 3, with 11 bases in between. The CDR3 has 14 amino acids. Germline CDR1 reads MDHEN; CDR2 reads SYDVKM. In nucleotides, the CDR3 is TGTGCCAGCAGTCGTTTTGCGGGTGGAAACACCATATATTTT. Translation gives CASSRFAGGNTIYF.

The J gene is TRBJ1-3, the V gene TRBV3-1, with TRBD1 identical over 8 bases. The CDR3 is 15 amino acids. Germline values: CDR1 LGHDT, CDR2 YNNKEL (reference sequence). Trimming removed 6 bases from V and 0 bases from J; junction bases left unmatched: 4. The CDR3 DNA follows: TGTGCCAGCAGTTCCACAGGGGGCTCTGGAAACACCATATATTTT. It specifies CASSSTGGSGNTIYF.

This clonotype was seen many times. The CDR3 spells CSARVAGGNTGELFF. CDR3 nucleotide sequence: TGCAGTGCTAGAGTAGCGGGGGGGAACACCGGGGAGCTGTTTTTT. The chain recombines TRBV20-1 with TRBJ2-2; 10 bases agree with TRBD2. Germline CDR1 reads DFQATT; CDR2 reads SNEGSKA (reference sequence). The CDR3 is 15 amino acids. Unmatched junction bases numbered 0, after V lost 1 base and J lost 1 base.

This clonotype was observed a handful of times. The chain has TRBV6-2 or TRBV6-3 and TRBJ2-1; D gene ambiguous. The CDR3 spans 11 residues. Germline V CDR1 and CDR2: MNHEY, SVGEGT. Trimming took off 4 bases at V and 8 bases at J, with 6 bases between the two ends. CDR3 sequence (DNA): TGTGCCAGCAGTTCAACGGATGAGCAGTTCTTC. Its protein is CASSSTDEQFF.

The gene calls are TRBV29-1 and TRBJ2-6; D unclear. V lost 6 bases, J lost 5 bases, and 8 bases lay in between. The CDR3 consists of 12 residues. The germline CDR1 and CDR2 sequences are SQVTM and ANQGSEA. CDR3 nucleotides: TGCAGCGTAGGACGCCGGGCCAACGTCCTGACTTTC. Translating gives CSVGRRANVLTF.

This clonotype was counted many times. The gene calls are TRBV7-2 and TRBJ2-1; D gene uncertain. This CDR3 comprises 17 residues. Trimming removed 3 bases from V and 2 bases from J, with 17 bases in between. CDR1 is SGHTA, CDR2 FQGNSA, per germline. As DNA, the CDR3 is TGTGCCAGCAGCTTCACGACGGGCTTTTCTACCTACAATGAGCAGTTCTTC. Amino acids: CASSFTTGFSTYNEQFF.

This clonotype was observed many times. The chain has TRBV28 and TRBJ2-7; D unresolved. Germline CDR1 is MDHEN and CDR2 is SYDVKM. Trimming cost V 7 bases and J 4 bases, with 14 bases left between them. The CDR3 sequence is 13 residues long. The CDR3 DNA follows: TGTGCCAGCAACCTTCCAGGACGGTACGAGCAGTACTTC. This codes for CASNLPGRYEQYF.